One and the same sample provided the 7 T cell receptor beta chains below, sequenced in a study of neoadjuvant anti-PD-1 for oral cavity cancer (dated by TCRdb to the early 2020s). Receptors were amplified or captured by the immunoSEQ multiplex PCR assay. TCRdb took this table from immuneACCESS and kept in-frame rearrangements with V and J called. Such tables lack part of the clones; where checked against another copy, unresolved V genes explain under half of the gap, and the rest is unexplained. Recorded for this sample are 9,400 or so clones; approximately 61% of them occurred a single time. The ten top clones hold about 7.7% of the sample. Sample time point, as interpreted from the label and publication: before neoadjuvant nivolumab. Sequences were derived from tumor tissue, sampled before nivolumab (anti-PD-1) treatment. These receptors all come from a person aged 40 to 85 with oral cavity squamous cell carcinoma.

The chain recombines TRBV15 with TRBJ2-3; 9 bases match TRBD2. The CDR3 spans 16 residues. Germline CDR1 is LNHNV and CDR2 is YYDKDF (reference sequence). V shed 3 bases and J 2 bases; nucleotides not matched to a gene: 6. The CDR3 DNA is TGTGCCACCAGCAGGGTTAGCGGGGGAGCCACAGATACGCAGTATTTT. As protein: CATSRVSGGATDTQYF.

The chain combines TRBV2 with TRBJ1-2; D might be TRBD1 (5 bases). V shed 4 bases and J shed 1 base, with 10 bases lying between them. This CDR3 comprises 14 residues. Germline V gene lookup returns CDR1 SNHLY and CDR2 FYNNEI. This CDR3 reads CASSGARVNYGYTF. CDR3 nucleotides: TGTGCCAGCAGTGGGGCCAGGGTTAACTATGGCTACACCTTC.

This chain joins TRBV7-6 and TRBJ1-1, with D uncertain. The CDR3 sequence is 14 residues long. Germline assignment: CDR1 SGHVS and CDR2 FNYEAQ. The V end lost 5 bases, the J end lost 11 bases, and 21 bases lay between the germline ends. CDR3 sequence (DNA): TGTGCCAGCAGCCCGTCCGAGAGGGTCGTAGGCGCTTTCTTT. Translation gives CASSPSERVVGAFF.

This clone showed up just once. CDR3 sequence reads: CASSFQGWTEAFF. The CDR3 DNA follows: TGTGCCAGCTCATTCCAGGGTTGGACTGAAGCTTTCTTT. The chain is built from TRBV18 and TRBJ1-1; possible D gene TRBD1, 5 bases. Germline V gene data show CDR1 as KGHSH and CDR2 as LQKENI. The germline V and J ends were trimmed by 5 bases and 5 bases, with 12 bases remaining between them. The CDR3 length is 13 residues.

This chain uses TRBV5-4 with TRBJ2-1; 9 bases match TRBD1. The V segment lost 4 bases and the J segment 6 bases; nucleotides outside the gene matches: 8. The CDR3 is made up of 15 amino acids. CDR1 SGHNT and CDR2 YYREEE come from the germline V gene (reference sequence). The CDR3 spells CASSGRDRVINEQFF. The CDR3 region has the DNA TGTGCCAGCAGCGGCCGGGACAGGGTGATCAATGAGCAGTTCTTC.

This chain connects TRBV25-1 to TRBJ1-1, with 9 bases that match TRBD1. Germline V gene sequence: CDR1 MGHDK, CDR2 SYGVNS. The trim removed 6 bases at V and 4 bases at J, leaving 6 bases unmatched. CDR3 length: 14 amino acids. CDR3 sequence: CASRRDREGTEAFF. The CDR3 DNA reads as TGTGCCAGCAGGAGGGACAGGGAGGGCACTGAAGCTTTCTTT.

This clone appeared a few times. The chain links TRBV7-9 to TRBJ1-1; 9 nucleotides align to TRBD1. The V segment lost 0 bases and the J segment 1 base; nucleotides outside the gene matches: 6. This CDR3 is 17 amino acids long. Germline V gene sequence: CDR1 SEHNR, CDR2 FQNEAQ (reference sequence). CDR3 sequence reads: CASSLAWTGAKNTEAFF. CDR3 nucleotide sequence: TGTGCCAGCAGCTTAGCGTGGACAGGGGCTAAGAACACTGAAGCTTTCTTT.